This T cell receptor (beta chain) comes out of a study of CD8 T cells in Susac syndrome. Reverse transcription used about 0.45 to 1 ug RNA and random hexamers. Via MiXCR, TCRdb re-called the immunoSEQ multiplex PCR reads, giving one row per CDR3 protein. The sample contains about 140,000 distinct CDR3 sequences, roughly 95% of which appear only once. Trimming removed 4 bases from V and 4 bases from J, with 16 bases in between. The CDR3 is made up of 15 amino acids. Germline assignment: CDR1 KGHSH and CDR2 LQKENI. Sequencing was performed on CD4+ T cells from PBMCs. V gene TRBV18 combines with J gene TRBJ1-1, with D hard to call. The receptor comes from a human donor with multiple sclerosis. Here the CDR3 DNA reads TGTGCCAGCTCACTGGAATGGGGAAGGTCCACTGAAGCTTTCTTT. Translating gives CASSLEWGRSTEAFF. Based on the CDR3 plus reference TRBV18 and TRBJ1-1, the full variable domain is NAGVMQNPRHLVRRRGQEARLRCSPMKGHSHVYWYRQLPEEGLKFMVYLQKENIIDESGMPKERFSAEFPKEGPSILRIQQVVRGDSAAYFCASSLEWGRSTEAFFGQGTRLTVV.